This T cell receptor (beta chain) comes out of a study of cytomegalovirus exposure and HLA in healthy donors (dated by TCRdb to the late 2010s). General notes on the study: According to a later analysis, one platform produced both the roughly 120 validation repertoires and the 670 or so repertoires of the first cohort. The study aimed to test whether cataloging public T cell receptors could reveal signatures of past pathogen exposure. Along with the roughly 670-subject first cohort, a separate validation cohort of some 130 different subjects was used. To predict cytomegalovirus infection status, the study combined high-throughput TCR immunosequencing, statistical association of individual TCRs with disease status, and machine learning.

The donors belonged to the validation cohort of over a hundred subjects, which was separate from the roughly 670-subject first cohort. The germline V gene provides CDR1 SGHRS and CDR2 YFSETQ. The CDR3 goes from the cysteine to the phenylalanine over 13 residues. Only the CDR3 DNA is retained, 39 bases long and in frame from the first base. Cut back by 0 bases and 5 bases, the V and J ends lie 9 bases apart. Receptor amplification or capture employed the immunoSEQ multiplex PCR assay. From the authors' description of their analysis: A statistical classification framework was built to diagnose cytomegalovirus status from the catalog of TCR beta chain sequences. TCRdb holds this immuneACCESS table with in-frame rearrangements only. Some clones are missing; in checked studies, unresolved V genes explain under half, and the rest has no known cause. V, J and clone size were drawn from that table, and D and trimming were deduced from the DNA. This sample gives hundreds of thousands of clones in total; roughly nine tenths of them show up just once. Together, the top ten hold around 12% of the sample.

What the study reported, not specific to this receptor: The study listed 150 to 200 TCR beta chains as associated with cytomegalovirus. Of the cluster scores, around 95% were above 0 in a later analysis, which found that TCRs clustered in the first cohort also tended to co-occur in the approximately 120 validation repertoires. A later analysis had no HLA typing for the validation cohort, so co-occurrence there was scored across all 110 or so repertoires. Most TCR sequences were observed very rarely across donors, whereas some public TCRs were present in many individuals. A few of the identified cytomegalovirus-associated TCR beta chains were confirmed in vitro to be specific for cytomegalovirus antigens. The authors suggested that the approach could potentially be extended to other disease states and immunological phenotypes. The classifier was reported to diagnose cytomegalovirus status with high specificity and sensitivity in both the original and validation cohorts.

To note about this clone: The target of this receptor is not known. The record has no base qualities; no much larger clone is one base away.

The chain links TRBV5-1 with TRBJ2-7; too little of a D gene remains to name it. Sequencing was done on a sample of PBMCs. This receptor was identified in a man between 18 and 35 years old in good health and CMV-seropositive. The nucleotide sequence reads as follows: TGCGCCAGCAGCTTGGGGAGTGGCGACGAGCAGTACTTC. This gives the protein CASSLGSGDEQYF.